The 9 T cell receptor beta chains in this list originate from one sample, sequenced in a study of blood T cell repertoires in COVID-19. TCRdb's copy holds only in-frame clones and misses some; the assay was immunoSEQ multiplex PCR. Among approximately 300,000 clones listed, around 80% were seen once. The material sequenced was peripheral blood. These receptors all come from a woman aged 45 to 65 with acute or convalescent COVID-19.

This chain uses TRBV6-5 with TRBJ1-5, with unresolved D. The V end lost 7 bases, the J end lost 3 bases, and 16 bases lay between the germline ends. CDR1 is MNHEY, CDR2 SVGAGI, per germline. The CDR3 runs to 15 residues. The CDR3: CASITSWKSNQPQHF. The CDR3 DNA follows: TGTGCCAGCATTACTAGTTGGAAGTCCAATCAGCCCCAGCATTTT.

The CDR3 DNA reads as TGCGCCAGCAGCTTCAGACAGGGAGACTATGGCTACACCTTC. Its protein is CASSFRQGDYGYTF. V and J are TRBV5-1 and TRBJ1-2, with 7 bases lining up with TRBD1. Trimming at V came to 2 bases and at J to 3 bases, leaving 4 bases not matched to a gene. Germline V gene sequence: CDR1 SGHRS, CDR2 YFSETQ. The CDR3 sequence is 14 residues long.

This chain links TRBV2 with TRBJ1-5, with D hard to call. The germline V gene has CDR1 SNHLY and CDR2 FYNNEI. This CDR3 is 14 amino acids long. Trimming pared 6 bases from V and 7 bases from J, leaving 16 bases between. CDR3: CASRREEQSQPQHF. In nucleotides, the CDR3 is TGTGCCAGCAGGCGGGAGGAACAATCACAGCCCCAGCATTTT.

V and J are TRBV5-6 and TRBJ1-3; TRBD1 is a possible D gene (6 bases). CDR1 and CDR2 (germline): SGHDT, YYEEEE. V was pared by 0 bases and J by 3 bases, with 13 bases between. This CDR3 region has 16 residues. CDR3 loop: CASSLVGGASGNTIYF. The DNA for the CDR3 is TGTGCCAGCAGCTTGGTTGGGGGGGCAAGTGGAAACACCATATATTTT.

The V and J genes are TRBV9 and TRBJ2-3; TRBD1 aligns across 7 bases. CDR1 SGDLS and CDR2 YYNGEE come from the germline V gene. The length of the CDR3 is 17 residues. The V and J ends lost 0 bases and 0 bases, in that order; junction bases with no gene match: 7. The CDR3 loop reads CASSVALGQLSTDTQYF. DNA of the CDR3: TGTGCCAGCAGCGTAGCCCTGGGACAGCTTAGCACAGATACGCAGTATTTT.

The chain employs TRBV19 and TRBJ1-1; D ambiguous. Trimming removed 6 bases at V and 3 bases at J, with 8 bases between. Germline CDR1 reads LNHDA; CDR2 reads SQIVND (reference sequence). This CDR3 has 12 amino acids. CDR3 sequence (DNA): TGTGCCAGTAGCGGGTACGACACTGAAGCTTTCTTT. This sequence encodes CASSGYDTEAFF.

This clone was detected only a few times. The chain has TRBV29-1 and TRBJ1-5; no definite D call. V lost 5 bases, J lost 0 bases, and 11 bases lay in between. CDR1 and CDR2 (germline): SQVTM, ANQGSEA. CDR3 length: 14 amino acids. CDR3 residues: CSVQVGGSNQPQHF. The CDR3 nucleotides are TGCAGCGTTCAGGTTGGAGGTAGCAATCAGCCCCAGCATTTT.

CDR3 DNA: TGTGCCACCAGTGATTCCAGGGGGGCGGGAGAGACCCAGTACTTC. Protein sequence: CATSDSRGAGETQYF. The chain joins TRBV24-1 to TRBJ2-5, with D perhaps matching TRBD1 (7 bases). The CDR3 totals 15 residues. V was clipped by 2 bases and J by 4 bases, with 13 bases between them. Germline assignment: CDR1 KGHDR and CDR2 SFDVKD.

This rearrangement joins TRBV29-1 to TRBJ2-7; the D gene is possibly TRBD2 (7 bases). Germline lookup yields CDR1 SQVTM and CDR2 ANQGSEA. The germline V and J ends were trimmed by 3 bases and 6 bases, with 21 bases remaining between them. The CDR3 consists of 15 residues. In DNA, the CDR3 is TGCAGCGTTGATGGGGGGGGGCGATACCCCGCCGAGCAGTACGTC. This translates into CSVDGGGRYPAEQYV.